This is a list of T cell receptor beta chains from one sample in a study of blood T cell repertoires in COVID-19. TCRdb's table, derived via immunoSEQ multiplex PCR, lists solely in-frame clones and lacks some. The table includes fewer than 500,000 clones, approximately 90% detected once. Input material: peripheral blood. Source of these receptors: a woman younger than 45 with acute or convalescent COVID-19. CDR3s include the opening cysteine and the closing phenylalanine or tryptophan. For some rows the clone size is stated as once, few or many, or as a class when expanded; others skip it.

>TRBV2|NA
CASRYSNSPLHF
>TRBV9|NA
CASSIGDRGNTIYF
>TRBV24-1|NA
CATSVGTSPDTQYF
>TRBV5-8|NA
CASSGAIAEPQETQYF
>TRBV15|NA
CATSIRPTSLETQYF
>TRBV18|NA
CASSRTGQGTYNEQFF
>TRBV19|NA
CASSIGLANPYF
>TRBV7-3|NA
CASSPGTTNTGELFF
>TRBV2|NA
CASSEGYRGTEAFF
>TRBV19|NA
CASSPSGGAGQPQHF
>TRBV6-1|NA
CASSEGGGGPDTQYF
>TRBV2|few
CASSAAGNTGELFF
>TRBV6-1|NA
CASSEGRGFGYTF
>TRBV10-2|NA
CASKGLADYTGELFF
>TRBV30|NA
CAWRWATMNTEAFF
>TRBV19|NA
CAGKQGAGYTF
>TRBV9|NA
CASSVDPGDTEAFF
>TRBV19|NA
CASHTGPNTEAFF
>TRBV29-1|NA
CSVEPGTDYEQFF
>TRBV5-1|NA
CASSFSDGYTQYF
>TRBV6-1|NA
CASSGSGGAAYNEQFF
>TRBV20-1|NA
CSASYGQGGVSQPQHF
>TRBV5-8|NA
CASSPQNQGQGIHEQYF
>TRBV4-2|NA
CASSQGTSGGALQDEQFF
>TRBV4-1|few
CASSQAPLTYEQYF
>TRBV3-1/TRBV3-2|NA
CASSQTLAGGPVDTQYF
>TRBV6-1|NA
CASSDESGQGWYNEQFF
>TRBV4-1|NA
CATAQGGERREQYF
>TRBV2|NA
CASSVTRPNTGELFF
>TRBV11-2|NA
CASSPERTGYEAFF
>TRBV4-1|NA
CASSQVRAANTEAFF
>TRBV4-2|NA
CASSQDGWRGKTF
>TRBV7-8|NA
CASSLARGSTGANVLTF
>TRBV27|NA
CASSLQGALSPLHF
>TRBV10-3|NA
CAISETGDNEQFF
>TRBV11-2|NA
CASSVSQGSSGNTIYF
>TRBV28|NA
CASTTGDHRISNYGYTF
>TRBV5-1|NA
CASSLSPGTGVSAGNTIYF
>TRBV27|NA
CASSPTSGQGMIYGYTF
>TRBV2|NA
CASSEGASGNTIYF
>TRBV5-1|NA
CASSLDGQKGGNTIYF
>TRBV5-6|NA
CASSAGTGGAVTGELFF
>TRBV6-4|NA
CASSPQTSDGTDTQYF
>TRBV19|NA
CASTMGGFAYNEQFF
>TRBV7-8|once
CASSRSIGTGEDTQYF
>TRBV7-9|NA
CASRSNPGGTEAFF
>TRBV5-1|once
CASSLAGQGNSPLHF
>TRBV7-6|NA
CASSPGLANTGELFF
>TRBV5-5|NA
CASSGPGHNNSPLHF